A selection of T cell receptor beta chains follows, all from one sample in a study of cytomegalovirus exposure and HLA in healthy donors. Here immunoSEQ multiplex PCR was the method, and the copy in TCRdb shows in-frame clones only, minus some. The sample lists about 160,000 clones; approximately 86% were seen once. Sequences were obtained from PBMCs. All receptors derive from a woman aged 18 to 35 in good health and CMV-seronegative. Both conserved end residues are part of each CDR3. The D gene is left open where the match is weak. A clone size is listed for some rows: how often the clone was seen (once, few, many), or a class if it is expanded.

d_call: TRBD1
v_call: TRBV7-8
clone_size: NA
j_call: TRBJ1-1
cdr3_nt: TGTGCCAGCAGCTCGCAGGGGGCAATCACTGAAGCTTTCTTT
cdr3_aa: CASSSQGAITEAFF

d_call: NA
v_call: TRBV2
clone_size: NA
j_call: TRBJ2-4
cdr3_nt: TGTGCCAGCACCATGAGAGGGCCCACTTGGGCTCTCGGGAACATTCAGTACTTC
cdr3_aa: CASTMRGPTWALGNIQYF

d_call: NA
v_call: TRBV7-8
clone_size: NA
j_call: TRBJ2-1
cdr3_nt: TGTGCCAGCAGCCATACTTACGTGGGGGCCAACCGATGGGAGCAGTTCTTC
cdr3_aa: CASSHTYVGANRWEQFF

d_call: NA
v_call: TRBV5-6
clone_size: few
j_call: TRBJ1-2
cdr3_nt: TGTGCCAGCAGCATAGGCCGGGGAGATGGCTACACCTTC
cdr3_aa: CASSIGRGDGYTF

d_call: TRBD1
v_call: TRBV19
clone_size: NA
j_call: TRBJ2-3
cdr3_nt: TGTGCCAGTAGTACCGGGGACAGGCTGGGGGATACGCAGTATTTT
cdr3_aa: CASSTGDRLGDTQYF

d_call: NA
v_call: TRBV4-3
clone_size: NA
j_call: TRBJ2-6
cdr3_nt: TGCGCCAGCAGCCAAGAGGGCCACTCTGGGGCCAACGTCCTGACTTTC
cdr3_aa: CASSQEGHSGANVLTF

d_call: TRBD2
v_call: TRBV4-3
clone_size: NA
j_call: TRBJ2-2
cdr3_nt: TGCGCCAGCAGCCAGATGGCGGGGGGGGTAAACACCGGGGAGCTGTTTTTT
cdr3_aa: CASSQMAGGVNTGELFF

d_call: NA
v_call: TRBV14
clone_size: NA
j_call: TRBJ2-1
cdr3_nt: TGTGCCAGCAGCCAGACTAGTTTCGAGGGGCAGTTCTTC
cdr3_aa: CASSQTSFEGQFF

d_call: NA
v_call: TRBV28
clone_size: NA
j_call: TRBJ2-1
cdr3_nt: TGTGCCAGCAGTTTATTCGGACAGAATGAGCAGTTCTTC
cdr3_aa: CASSLFGQNEQFF

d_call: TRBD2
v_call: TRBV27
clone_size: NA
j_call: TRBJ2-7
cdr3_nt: TGTGCCAGCAGTTTCGGCCTAGCGGAATCCTACGAGCAGTACTTC
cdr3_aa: CASSFGLAESYEQYF

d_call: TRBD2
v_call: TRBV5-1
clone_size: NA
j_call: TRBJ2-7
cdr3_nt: TGCGCCAGCAGCACCTTAGCGGGCTATCCATACGAGCAGTACTTC
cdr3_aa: CASSTLAGYPYEQYF

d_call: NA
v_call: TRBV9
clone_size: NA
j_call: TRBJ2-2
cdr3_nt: TGTGCCAGCAGCGGCCAAATAGCGGAGGGGACCGGGGAGCTGTTTTTT
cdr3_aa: CASSGQIAEGTGELFF

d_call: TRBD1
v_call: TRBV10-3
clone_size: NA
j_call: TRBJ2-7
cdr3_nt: TGTGCCATCAACTCCGGGACAGACACTTACGAGCAGTACTTC
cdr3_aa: CAINSGTDTYEQYF

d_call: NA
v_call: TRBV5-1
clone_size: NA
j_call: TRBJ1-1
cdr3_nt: TGCGCCAGCCGCCTCGTTGAGGGCACCGAAGCTTTCTTT
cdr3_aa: CASRLVEGTEAFF

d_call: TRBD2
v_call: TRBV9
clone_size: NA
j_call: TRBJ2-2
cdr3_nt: TGTGCCAGCAGCTCCCGTCGGCGCGGGGGGGCGGGAACCGGGGAGCTGTTTTTT
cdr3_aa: CASSSRRRGGAGTGELFF

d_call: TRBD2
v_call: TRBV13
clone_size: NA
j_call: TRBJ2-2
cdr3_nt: TGTGCCAGCAGCTTAGCTGCCAGGACTAGCGGGAGGCTCGCCGGGGAGCTGTTTTTT
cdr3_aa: CASSLAARTSGRLAGELFF

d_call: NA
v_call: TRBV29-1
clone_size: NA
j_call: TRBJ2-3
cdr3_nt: TGCAGCGCCGACAGGCCATTGGGGGATACGCAGTATTTT
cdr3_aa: CSADRPLGDTQYF

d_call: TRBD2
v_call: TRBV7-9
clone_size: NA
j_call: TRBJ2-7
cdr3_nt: TGTGCCAGCAGCGATACCTCGCGGGGGGCCTACGAGCAGTACTTC
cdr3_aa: CASSDTSRGAYEQYF

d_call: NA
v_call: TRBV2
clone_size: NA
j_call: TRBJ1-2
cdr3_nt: TGTGCCAGCAGTGAAGCGGGGGGGTACTCCCCTTATGGCTACACCTTC
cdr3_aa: CASSEAGGYSPYGYTF

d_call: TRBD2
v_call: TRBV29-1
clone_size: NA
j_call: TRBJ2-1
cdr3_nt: TGCAGCGTTGGAGGGACTAGCGGGTCTGAGCAGTTCTTC
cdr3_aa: CSVGGTSGSEQFF

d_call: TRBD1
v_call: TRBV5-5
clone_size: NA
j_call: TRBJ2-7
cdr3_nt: TGTGCCAGCAGCTTCCGCCGGGACAGCAAAGCCTACGAGCAGTACTTC
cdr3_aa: CASSFRRDSKAYEQYF

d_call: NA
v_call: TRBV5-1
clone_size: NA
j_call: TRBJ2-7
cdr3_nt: TGCGCCAGCAGATCAGTCCCGGCGCGGGGCTTGGACGAGCAGTACTTC
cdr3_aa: CASRSVPARGLDEQYF

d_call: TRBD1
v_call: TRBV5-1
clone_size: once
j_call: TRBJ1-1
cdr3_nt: TGCGCCAGCAGCTCTACCGGGACAGGGATGAACACTGAAGCTTTCTTT
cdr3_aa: CASSSTGTGMNTEAFF